The 7 T cell receptor beta chains below were found in one sample sequenced in a study of cytomegalovirus exposure and HLA in healthy donors. Here immunoSEQ multiplex PCR was the method, and the copy in TCRdb shows in-frame clones only, minus some. The table records approximately 260,000 clones, 80% to 90% of them present only once. Sample: PBMCs. These receptor sequences come from a woman in her late teens or twenties in good health and CMV-seronegative.

The chain is built from TRBV27 and TRBJ1-2, with TRBD1 matching 9 bases. There are 14 residues in the CDR3. Trimming removed 6 bases from V and 5 bases from J; junction bases left unmatched: 7. Germline V CDR1 and CDR2: MNHEY, SMNVEV (reference sequence). CDR3 DNA sequence: TGTGCCAGCAGCCCTTGGACAGGGGAATATGGCTACACCTTC. Amino acids: CASSPWTGEYGYTF.

This chain links TRBV5-1 with TRBJ1-5; possible D gene TRBD1, 5 bases. The CDR3 totals 14 residues. The germline gives CDR1 SGHRS, CDR2 YFSETQ. V gave up 4 bases and J gave up 3 bases, with 11 bases separating them. This chain's CDR3 is CASSPDTPNQPQHF. CDR3 bases: TGCGCCAGCAGCCCGGACACACCCAATCAGCCCCAGCATTTT.

Worth noting for this clone: The same CDR3 arises from other DNA sequences in this sample as well. The chain employs TRBV5-5 and TRBJ2-2; 14 positions match TRBD2. The CDR3 spans 18 residues. Trimming took 0 bases from V and 0 from J; bases not matched to a gene: 1. Germline V gene sequence: CDR1 SGHKS, CDR2 YYEKEE (reference sequence). CDR3 sequence (DNA): TGTGCCAGCAGCTTGGGACTAGCGGGAGGGCCGAACACCGGGGAGCTGTTTTTT. Protein: CASSLGLAGGPNTGELFF.

In its sample, this clone was seen once. The chain is built from TRBV28 and TRBJ1-4; D remains ambiguous. Germline loops: CDR1 MDHEN, CDR2 SYDVKM. CDR3 length: 15 residues. Trimming removed 6 bases from V and 8 bases from J, with 19 bases in between. CDR3 nucleotides: TGTGCCAGCAGCCCAATCGGGGATCCGAGGGAAAAACTGTTTTTT. It yields the protein CASSPIGDPREKLFF.

The chain couples TRBV10-3 to TRBJ2-1; D remains unclear. The CDR3 spans 13 residues. Looked up from germline, CDR1 is ENHRY and CDR2 is SYGVKD. Trimming left V 8 bases short and J 0 bases short, with 8 bases between. CDR3 nucleotides: TGTGCCATCGGCGGTTACTCCTACAATGAGCAGTTCTTC. Its protein is CAIGGYSYNEQFF.

V usage is TRBV5-1 and J usage is TRBJ2-3, with 14 bases that match TRBD2. Germline CDR1 reads SGHRS; CDR2 reads YFSETQ. This CDR3 comprises 16 residues. Unmatched junction bases numbered 4, after V lost 4 bases and J lost 3 bases. CDR3: CASSPTSGGATDTQYF. CDR3 sequence (DNA): TGCGCCAGCAGCCCGACTAGCGGGGGGGCGACAGATACGCAGTATTTT. Using reference TRBV5-1 and TRBJ2-3 for the parts outside the CDR3, the full variable domain is KAGVTQTPRYLIKTRGQQVTLSCSPISGHRSVSWYQQTPGQGLQFLFEYFSETQRNKGNFPGRFSGRQFSNSRSEMNVSTLELGDSALYLCASSPTSGGATDTQYFGPGTRLTVL.

The gene calls are TRBV5-1 and TRBJ1-3; D perhaps matches TRBD1 (6 bases). Germline CDR1 SGHRS, CDR2 YFSETQ. V lost 4 bases and J 0 bases, leaving 14 bases between the germline ends. The CDR3 covers 16 residues. This CDR3 reads CASSPRDTSSGNTIYF. Written as DNA, the CDR3 is TGCGCCAGCAGCCCCCGGGACACCAGCTCTGGAAACACCATATATTTT.